The 27 T cell receptor beta chains below all came from one sample that was sequenced in a study of T cell responses to AZD1222 COVID-19 vaccine. The method was immunoSEQ multiplex PCR; TCRdb's version includes in-frame clones alone and lacks a portion of them. The sample consists of roughly 40,000 clones, 80% of them appearing once. The sample here was peripheral blood, taken on day 0 of AZD1222 vaccination. The origin of the receptors is an adult in good health.

The gene calls are TRBV5-1 and TRBJ2-5; 9 bases fit TRBD1. J was trimmed by 1 base and V by 3 bases; bases with no gene match: 1. CDR1 SGHRS and CDR2 YFSETQ come from the germline V gene. This CDR3 has 14 residues. The chain's CDR3 is CASSSGQGQETQYF. The CDR3 region has the DNA TGCGCCAGCAGCTCGGGACAGGGCCAAGAGACCCAGTACTTC.

The rearrangement links TRBV6-5 to TRBJ1-2, with 9 positions matching TRBD1. The V segment lost 6 bases and the J segment 4 bases; nucleotides outside the gene matches: 9. The CDR3 covers 15 residues. In germline, CDR1 is MNHEY, CDR2 SVGAGI. Written as DNA, the CDR3 is TGTGCCAGCAGCTCCCTGACAGGGGGTGGCTATGGCTACACCTTC. Its translation: CASSSLTGGGYGYTF.

The chain employs TRBV6-2 or TRBV6-3 and TRBJ1-6; no definite D call. The CDR3 has 14 residues. V gave up 5 bases and J gave up 7 bases, with 12 bases separating them. Per germline, CDR1 MNHEY and CDR2 SVGEGT. The CDR3 region has the DNA TGTGCCAGCAGTCGCGACGTGCAAAATTCACCCCTCCACTTT. This encodes CASSRDVQNSPLHF.

The J gene is TRBJ1-3, the V gene TRBV4-2; 8 bases are shared with TRBD1. The CDR3 totals 17 residues. Losses at the gene ends were 0 bases for V and 3 bases for J; bases not matched to a gene: 7. From germline, CDR1 is LGHNA and CDR2 YNFKEQ. The CDR3 bases are TGTGCCAGCAGCCAAGATCCCCAGGGGGCACATGGAAACACCATATATTTT. Encoded protein: CASSQDPQGAHGNTIYF.

The chain is built from TRBV5-3 and TRBJ2-7; a possible D gene is TRBD2 (6 bases). TRBV5-3 is treated as an ORF (open reading frame) with a function not yet certain. Trimming removed 4 bases from V and 2 bases from J, with 25 bases in between. CDR3 length: 18 residues. The CDR3 bases are TGTGCCAGAAGCCCACTACCATCCGCCCGGTGGAGGGCCTACGAGCAGTACTTC. Its translation: CARSPLPSARWRAYEQYF.

The chain combines TRBV19 with TRBJ2-3; 8 bases agree with TRBD2. CDR3 length: 14 residues. J lost 6 bases, V lost 5 bases, and 7 bases had no gene match. Looked up from germline, CDR1 is LNHDA and CDR2 is SQIVND (reference sequence). DNA of the CDR3: TGTGCCAGTAGTCGAGCGGGGGTCGGCGATACGCAGTATTTT. Protein product: CASSRAGVGDTQYF.

The rearrangement joins TRBV28 to TRBJ1-5; 7 nucleotides line up with TRBD1. CDR3 size: 16 residues. Germline CDR1 is MDHEN and CDR2 is SYDVKM. V shed 3 bases, J shed 3 bases, and the junction held 8 bases outside the gene matches. CDR3 sequence reads: CASSFPGGYFNQPQHF. In nucleotides, the CDR3 is TGTGCCAGCAGTTTCCCAGGGGGATACTTCAATCAGCCCCAGCATTTT.

This rearrangement joins TRBV2 to TRBJ1-1; D gene ambiguous. Germline V CDR1 and CDR2: SNHLY, FYNNEI. The V gene lost 4 bases and the J gene lost 5 bases, with 11 bases spanning the gap. This CDR3 comprises 13 residues. The CDR3 region has the DNA TGTGCCAGCAGTGGCGTGGGGTTGACTGAAGCTTTCTTT. Protein product: CASSGVGLTEAFF.

The chain combines TRBV19 with TRBJ1-2; D perhaps matches TRBD1 (5 bases). The CDR3 loop spans 12 amino acids. Germline V lookup: CDR1 LNHDA, CDR2 SQIVND (reference sequence). V shed 11 bases and J shed 0 bases, with 10 bases lying between them. CDR3 coding DNA: TGTGCCGTCCGGGGGGCTAACTATGGCTACACCTTC. As protein: CAVRGANYGYTF.

The gene calls are TRBV6-5 and TRBJ1-2; 7 bases line up with TRBD1. Looked up from germline, CDR1 is MNHEY and CDR2 is SVGAGI. CDR3 length equals 14 residues. Unmatched junction bases numbered 8, after V lost 2 bases and J lost 8 bases. CDR3 in amino acids: CASSYGTVNRGYTF. CDR3 coding DNA: TGTGCCAGCAGTTACGGGACAGTCAATAGGGGCTACACCTTC.

In its sample, this clone ranks as medium-sized (0.01 to 0.1%). This sequence joins TRBV6-5 and TRBJ1-1; 8 nucleotides line up with TRBD1. This CDR3 comprises 11 residues. Germline-derived CDR1 and CDR2 are MNHEY and SVGAGI. Unmatched junction bases numbered 6, after V lost 7 bases and J lost 11 bases. The CDR3 bases are TGTGCCAGCACCCAGGGGGCAATGGCTTTCTTT. Amino acid sequence: CASTQGAMAFF.

The chain is built from TRBV2 and TRBJ2-5; a possible D gene is TRBD1 (6 bases). CDR3 length: 14 residues. Trimming cost V 5 bases and J 2 bases, with 12 bases left between them. The germline gives CDR1 SNHLY, CDR2 FYNNEI. The CDR3 is CASSNRQAQETQYF. The CDR3 DNA follows: TGTGCCAGCAGTAATAGACAGGCGCAAGAGACCCAGTACTTC.

The genes are TRBV7-8 and TRBJ2-1; unclear D gene. CDR3 length: 11 residues. Germline loops: CDR1 SGHVS, CDR2 FQNEAQ. V lost 5 bases to trimming and J lost 3 bases, with 2 bases between them. Written as DNA, the CDR3 is TGTGCCAGCAGCAACTACAATGAGCAGTTCTTC. Residues: CASSNYNEQFF.

This rearrangement joins TRBV11-2 to TRBJ2-1; 9 bases map to TRBD2. The germline gives CDR1 SGHAT, CDR2 FQNNGV. V trimming: 5 bases; J trimming: 9 bases; junction bases outside the gene matches: 2. The CDR3 is 12 amino acids. For the CDR3, the DNA is TGTGCCAGCAGCCTAGCGGGGCCTGAGCAGTTCTTC. Amino acid sequence: CASSLAGPEQFF.

V usage is TRBV28 and J usage is TRBJ1-1; 7 bases fit TRBD1. V lost 4 bases to trimming and J lost 4 bases; unmatched junction nucleotides: 9. Germline assignment: CDR1 MDHEN and CDR2 SYDVKM. CDR3 size: 15 residues. The CDR3 here is CASSSPTGPGTEAFF. DNA of the CDR3: TGTGCCAGCAGTTCCCCGACAGGGCCTGGCACTGAAGCTTTCTTT.

This rearrangement joins TRBV19 to TRBJ2-4; no clear D. This CDR3 contains 16 residues. V was clipped by 0 bases and J by 7 bases, with 16 bases between them. The germline CDR1 and CDR2 sequences are LNHDA and SQIVND (reference sequence). DNA of the CDR3: TGTGCCAGTAGTATAGATCGTGGGAATGGTCGGAACATTCAGTACTTC. This sequence encodes CASSIDRGNGRNIQYF.

V gene TRBV27 combines with J gene TRBJ1-6; 9 positions match TRBD1. The CDR3 runs to 15 residues. The germline V gene has CDR1 MNHEY and CDR2 SMNVEV (reference sequence). J lost 7 bases, V lost 8 bases, and 9 bases had no gene match. The CDR3: CASGHGTGRNSPLHF. CDR3 in DNA: TGTGCCAGCGGACACGGGACAGGGAGAAATTCACCCCTCCACTTT.

This clone was counted only a few times. The genes are TRBV18 and TRBJ2-7; D unresolved. Germline CDR1 reads KGHSH; CDR2 reads LQKENI. The length of the CDR3 is 12 residues. V was cut by 5 bases and J by 3 bases, with 8 bases left in between. The CDR3 bases are TGTGCCAGCTCAGCAAACAGCTACGAGCAGTACTTC. The encoded protein is CASSANSYEQYF.

This chain links TRBV10-3 with TRBJ2-6; D may be TRBD2 (5 bases). The CDR3 is 15 amino acids. Between the trimmed V and J ends, which lost 4 bases and 2 bases, there was a span of 9 bases. Looked up from germline, CDR1 is ENHRY and CDR2 is SYGVKD. The CDR3 sequence: CAISAGEAGANVLTF. The CDR3 nucleotides read TGTGCCATCAGTGCCGGGGAAGCTGGGGCCAACGTCCTGACTTTC.

The chain joins TRBV9 to TRBJ2-7; 9 bases agree with TRBD1. The junction had 6 bases not matched to a gene; V was cut back by 4 bases and J by 1 base. The length of the CDR3 is 15 residues. Per germline, CDR1 SGDLS and CDR2 YYNGEE. CDR3 region: CASSKGQGLSYEQYF. CDR3 nucleotide sequence: TGTGCCAGCAGCAAGGGACAGGGATTATCCTACGAGCAGTACTTC.

The CDR3 DNA follows: TGCGCCAGCAGCGAGGACCTTGGAAGGCCCCAGCATTTT. Protein sequence: CASSEDLGRPQHF. The chain links TRBV5-1 to TRBJ1-5; D is undetermined. The CDR3 covers 13 residues. The germline CDR1 and CDR2 sequences are SGHRS and YFSETQ. V was trimmed by 4 bases and J by 9 bases, leaving 14 bases between them.

The rearrangement uses TRBV7-2 and TRBJ2-7; D is ambiguous. The germline V and J ends were trimmed by 5 bases and 2 bases, with 4 bases remaining between them. Germline CDR1 and CDR2: SGHTA and FQGNSA. The CDR3 is made up of 11 amino acids. CDR3 protein: CASSTAYEQYF. CDR3 bases: TGTGCCAGCAGCACCGCCTACGAGCAGTACTTC.

V gene TRBV7-8 combines with J gene TRBJ2-6, with a tentative D call TRBD2 (6 bases). The CDR3 covers 15 residues. Germline lookup yields CDR1 SGHVS and CDR2 FQNEAQ. Trimming removed 5 bases from V and 1 base from J, with 9 bases in between. The CDR3 is CASSHAGSGANVLTF. CDR3 DNA: TGTGCCAGCAGCCACGCGGGATCTGGGGCCAACGTCCTGACTTTC.

The sample holds one count of this clone. The rearrangement joins TRBV27 to TRBJ1-5, with 7 bases identical to TRBD1. The CDR3 has 15 residues. Looked up from germline, CDR1 is MNHEY and CDR2 is SMNVEV (reference sequence). Trimming removed 5 bases from V and 7 bases from J; junction bases left unmatched: 11. This chain's CDR3 is CASSPFQTGQQPQHF. Here the CDR3 DNA reads TGTGCCAGCAGTCCATTTCAGACAGGGCAACAGCCCCAGCATTTT.

The table lists this clone with a count of one. The chain carries TRBV7-2 and TRBJ1-2, with D tentatively TRBD1 (5 bases). This CDR3 contains 14 residues. The V end lost 7 bases, the J end lost 8 bases, and 20 bases lay between the germline ends. Germline V CDR1 and CDR2: SGHTA, FQGNSA. The CDR3 reads CASNLPGKAGGYTF. The CDR3, as DNA: TGTGCCAGCAACCTTCCAGGGAAGGCAGGCGGCTACACCTTC. Using reference TRBV7-2 and TRBJ1-2 for the parts outside the CDR3, the full variable domain is GAGVSQSPSNKVTEKGKDVELRCDPISGHTALYWYRQSLGQGLEFLIYFQGNSAPDKSGLPSDRFSAERTGGSVSTLTIQRTQQEDSAVYLCASNLPGKAGGYTFGSGTRLTVV.

The chain combines TRBV7-3 with TRBJ2-2, with D perhaps matching TRBD2 (5 bases). CDR1 SGHTA and CDR2 FQGTGA come from the germline V gene. Deletions cut 1 base from V and 5 bases from J, with 5 bases between. The length of the CDR3 is 13 residues. The CDR3 spells CASSLIATGELFF. For the CDR3, the DNA is TGTGCCAGCAGCTTAATAGCGACCGGGGAGCTGTTTTTT.

The CDR3 here is CASSPLTGLNTGELFF. The CDR3 nucleotides are TGTGCCAGCTCACCCCTGACAGGGCTCAACACCGGGGAGCTGTTTTTT. The V call is TRBV18, the J call TRBJ2-2; 7 nucleotides align to TRBD1. The length of the CDR3 is 16 residues. The ends lost 3 bases at V and 2 bases at J; junction bases unmatched: 6. CDR1 is KGHSH, CDR2 LQKENI, per germline.